This T cell receptor (beta chain) comes out of a study of monozygotic twins with inflammatory bowel disease. The CDR3 contains 15 residues. The germline gives CDR1 SGHTA, CDR2 FQGNSA. No DNA is given; TCRdb re-called the 5' RACE reads and lists each CDR3 protein once. The sample's table shows about 440,000 distinct CDR3 sequences. The source material was blood. This receptor was identified in a human donor with ulcerative colitis or Crohn's disease, or a healthy co-twin of an affected twin (not recorded which). This sequence joins TRBV7-2 and TRBJ1-5. The CDR3 loop reads CASSLAVTSNQPQHF.